Listed below are T cell receptor beta chains from one sample, sequenced in a study of cytomegalovirus exposure and HLA in healthy donors. Data came from immunoSEQ multiplex PCR; TCRdb stores just in-frame clones and leaves some out. The data show 150,000 or so clones, and the top ten clones hold 1.5% to 2%. Sequenced sample: PBMCs. These receptors all come from a woman between 50 and 59 years old in good health and CMV-seronegative. CDR3s leave out the opening cysteine and the closing phenylalanine or tryptophan.

j_call v_call cdr3_aa
TRBJ2-4 TRBV5-1 ASSLQGAKNIQY
TRBJ2-5 TRBV7-6 ASGQATQY
TRBJ2-1 TRBV29-1 SVEQGYNEQF
TRBJ2-7 TRBV6-4 ASRGGYEQY
TRBJ2-3 TRBV25-1 ASGYRGISTDTQY
TRBJ1-1 TRBV6-5 ASSYPGEMNTEAF
TRBJ2-7 TRBV9 ASSTGLAYEQY
TRBJ1-1 TRBV30 AFYISGAF
TRBJ1-2 TRBV4-2 ASSLSPTPNYGYT
TRBJ1-6 TRBV5-4 ASRSQGADSPLH
NA TRBV5-1 ASSPGTSGTYEQY
TRBJ2-2 TRBV19 ASRRGYGELF
TRBJ1-3 TRBV6-5 ASRTGAGNTIY
TRBJ2-7 TRBV13 ATGTGSSLEQY
TRBJ1-2 TRBV5-8 ASSLETAFPYGYT
TRBJ2-2 TRBV5-8 ATHSGQGDTGELF
TRBJ2-3 TRBV7-8 ASSLASVSTDTQY
TRBJ1-3 TRBV28 ASSFGGQISGNTIY